A selection of T cell receptor beta chains follows, all from one sample in a study of blood T cell repertoires in COVID-19. Clones were sequenced by immunoSEQ multiplex PCR, and TCRdb holds only the in-frame ones, with some missing. The data hold about 180,000 clones, with around 87% observed a single time. Sequenced input: peripheral blood. Receptors originate from a man aged 55-75 years with COVID-19, enrolled during active disease. Each CDR3 is given with its conserved first and last residue. D genes are given only for firm matches. A clone size is listed for some rows: how often the clone was seen (once, few, many), or a class if it is expanded.

size	V	D	J	DNA	CDR3
few	TRBV7-7	TRBD1	TRBJ1-2	TGTGCTAGCAGCCAAGAGGACAGGATTGGAAATGGCTACACCTTC	CASSQEDRIGNGYTF
-	TRBV29-1	-	TRBJ2-5	TGCAGCGTTGGAAGCGCTCTACAGGGAAGGGAGGAGACCCAGTACTTC	CSVGSALQGREETQYF
-	TRBV19	TRBD1	TRBJ1-2	TGTGCCAGTAGCCCTGGGGACAGGGGCCCCAGTCGCTTC	CASSPGDRGPSRF
-	TRBV18	TRBD1	TRBJ2-7	TGTGCCAGCTCAACTCAGGGGGCGTTATACGAGCAGTACTTC	CASSTQGALYEQYF
-	TRBV11-3	-	TRBJ2-1	TGTGCCAGCAGCTTTGACAGCTCCTTCTACAATGAGCAGTTCTTC	CASSFDSSFYNEQFF
once	TRBV6-6	TRBD1	TRBJ1-4	TGTGCCAGCAGTCGCGGGACAGGAGTTGAAAAACTGTTTTTT	CASSRGTGVEKLFF
once	TRBV19	-	TRBJ1-2	TGTGCCAGTAGTATAGCCACAGTCTATGGCTACACCTTC	CASSIATVYGYTF
-	TRBV6-6	-	TRBJ2-7	TGTGCCAGCAGTTACGTTTCAACAGGGAGCTCCTACGAGCAGTACTTC	CASSYVSTGSSYEQYF
-	TRBV19	TRBD1	TRBJ2-3	TGTGCCAGTAGTATTCGATCGGGGACAGCCACAGATACGCAGTATTTT	CASSIRSGTATDTQYF
-	TRBV28	-	TRBJ1-5	TGTGCCAGCAGTTTACAGGCAGGGTTCCTTACGCCCCAGCATTTT	CASSLQAGFLTPQHF
-	TRBV30	-	TRBJ2-3	TGTGCCTGGAGTGTACGCGCTTTCACAGATACGCAGTATTTT	CAWSVRAFTDTQYF
-	TRBV5-1	-	TRBJ2-3	TGCGCCAGCAAGGAGGGTCCCACAGATACGCAGTATTTT	CASKEGPTDTQYF
once	TRBV19	-	TRBJ1-4	TGTGCCACTTCATGGACAGCAACTAATGAAAAACTGTTTTTT	CATSWTATNEKLFF
-	TRBV3-1/TRBV3-2	-	TRBJ2-4	TGTGCCAGCAGCCAGCGGGGAGGCATTCAGTACTTC	CASSQRGGIQYF
-	TRBV19	-	TRBJ1-1	TGTGCCAGTAGTACCCAGGCTTCGAACACTGAAGCTTTCTTT	CASSTQASNTEAFF
-	TRBV7-9	-	TRBJ1-4	TGTGCCAGCAGCACCCCGGGAGGGGTTAATGAAAAACTGTTTTTT	CASSTPGGVNEKLFF
-	TRBV2	-	TRBJ1-2	TGTGCCAGCAGTGAGAGGGCCTATGGCTACACCTTC	CASSERAYGYTF
-	TRBV6-2/TRBV6-3	TRBD2	TRBJ2-1	TGTGCCAGCAGTTATTTGCGGGGGGGATCCTACAATGAGCAGTTCTTC	CASSYLRGGSYNEQFF
-	TRBV27	-	TRBJ1-1	TGTGCCAATCCTCCCCGTTGCAGCCCGGGGTTT	CANPPRCSPGF
-	TRBV19	TRBD1	TRBJ2-3	TGTGCCAGTAGTAGGACAGGGGTCGGGCGGAGCATAGCGGCCAGCACAGATACGCAGTATTTT	CASSRTGVGRSIAASTDTQYF
-	TRBV18	TRBD1	TRBJ1-6	TGTGCCAGCTCCATCGGGACAGGGGGCCGCTATAATTCACCCCTCCACTTT	CASSIGTGGRYNSPLHF
-	TRBV10-3	-	TRBJ1-2	TGTGCCATCAGTGCCCGAGGAGTAGACGGCTACACCTTC	CAISARGVDGYTF